These 20 T cell receptor beta chains share one sample of origin, sequenced in a study of regulatory T cells in long-lasting Graves disease. Time point indicated: newly diagnosed GD, antithyroid drugs for less than 3 months. RNA isolated from PBMCs was used to make the TCR library. The authors built TCR beta libraries using iRepertoire HTBI primers and Arm-PCR of CDR3 regions. TCRdb fed the multiplex PCR reads into MiXCR, producing one record per CDR3 protein. The sample contains 500,000 or so distinct CDR3 sequences, 14% of which appear only once. The same sample was also studied in work on T cells in Graves' hyperthyroidism and ophthalmopathy.

Sample: peripheral blood mononuclear cells (PBMCs), taken at new diagnosis, from a patient treated with antithyroid drugs. These receptors all come from a woman aged 45 to 65 with Graves disease.

This chain uses TRBV12-3 or TRBV12-4 with TRBJ2-3, with no clear D. The CDR3 sequence is 15 residues long. Trimming removed 2 bases from V and 0 bases from J, with 9 bases in between. The CDR3 nucleotides are TGTGCCAGCAGTTTATTTTTAGGTAGCACAGATACGCAGTATTTT. Its protein product is CASSLFLGSTDTQYF.

This clonotype was observed many times. The V call is TRBV18, the J call TRBJ2-7; the match to TRBD2 covers 9 bases. Germline V gene sequence: CDR1 KGHSH, CDR2 LQKENI. V trimming: 4 bases; J trimming: 0 bases; junction bases outside the gene matches: 7. This CDR3 contains 16 residues. The CDR3 coding sequence is TGTGCCAGCTCACGATCCCTAGCGGGAAACTCCTACGAGCAGTACTTC. Its protein product is CASSRSLAGNSYEQYF.

This clonotype was seen many times. The rearrangement joins TRBV2 to TRBJ1-5; 7 positions match TRBD1. The length of the CDR3 is 15 residues. The V and J ends lost 6 bases and 7 bases, in that order; junction bases with no gene match: 12. CDR1 and CDR2 from the germline V gene are SNHLY and FYNNEI. The CDR3 bases are TGTGCCAGCAGCCCTTACCGGGACAGCCAACAGCCCCAGCATTTT. Translating gives CASSPYRDSQQPQHF.

The chain carries TRBV12-3 or TRBV12-4 and TRBJ2-2, with 8 bases aligning to TRBD1. V shed 2 bases and J 3 bases; nucleotides not matched to a gene: 2. CDR3 length: 15 amino acids. The CDR3 protein is CASSLPDRDTGELFF. The CDR3 bases are TGTGCCAGCAGTTTACCGGACAGGGACACCGGGGAGCTGTTTTTT.

This clonotype was counted at least ten times. The V call is TRBV11-2, the J call TRBJ1-6; D not resolved. The V and J ends lost 2 bases and 13 bases respectively, with 9 bases between them. CDR3 length: 12 amino acids. Germline CDR1 and CDR2: SGHAT and FQNNGV. CDR3 bases: TGTGCCAGCAGCTTACTGAGTTCGCCCCTCCACTTT. The encoded protein is CASSLLSSPLHF. The full variable domain, in which reference TRBV11-2 and TRBJ1-6 provide the parts outside the CDR3, is EAGVAQSPRYKIIEKRQSVAFWCNPISGHATLYWYQQILGQGPKLLIQFQNNGVVDDSQLPKDRFSAERLKGVDSTLKIQPAKLEDSAVYLCASSLLSSPLHFGNGTRLTVT.

Details on this clonotype: This may be a read error, as it is one base from a much larger clone. The chain uses TRBV27 and TRBJ2-3, with TRBD2 identical over 7 bases. The CDR3 loop spans 15 amino acids. Germline values: CDR1 MNHEY, CDR2 SMNVEV (reference sequence). DNA of the CDR3: TGTGCCAGCGGCCTCCTAGCGGTGGGCACAGATGCGCAGTATTTT. It translates to CASGLLAVGTDAQYF.

This clonotype has a count of ten or more. This chain connects TRBV30 to TRBJ2-3; 12 nucleotides match TRBD2. The germline V gene has CDR1 GTSNPN and CDR2 SVGIG (reference sequence). The CDR3 is made up of 15 amino acids. V was pared by 1 base and J by 3 bases, with 2 bases of the junction left unmatched. The CDR3 region is CAWSEGLAGTDTQYF. In nucleotides, the CDR3 is TGTGCCTGGAGTGAAGGACTAGCGGGAACAGATACGCAGTATTTT.

This clonotype was counted many times. The gene calls are TRBV10-3 and TRBJ2-7; D not certain. The germline gives CDR1 ENHRY, CDR2 SYGVKD. This CDR3 is 12 amino acids long. V dropped 7 bases and J dropped 4 bases, with 11 bases sitting between them. The CDR3 protein is CAINAVGYEQYF. The CDR3 nucleotides read TGTGCCATCAACGCGGTGGGATACGAGCAGTACTTC.

The table lists this clonotype with a few counts. V gene TRBV2 combines with J gene TRBJ2-5; D assignment may be TRBD1 or TRBD2 (5 bases each). Germline lookup yields CDR1 SNHLY and CDR2 FYNNEI. This CDR3 region has 13 residues. V lost 7 bases and J 2 bases, leaving 11 bases between the germline ends. The CDR3 sequence is CASMVRGQETQYF. CDR3 sequence (DNA): TGTGCCAGCATGGTGAGGGGTCAAGAGACCCAGTACTTC.

This chain uses TRBV19 with TRBJ2-1; D possibly uses TRBD1 or TRBD2 (5 bases each). V lost 3 bases, J lost 6 bases, and 15 bases lay in between. CDR3 length equals 15 residues. The V gene's germline CDR1 is LNHDA and CDR2 SQIVND (reference sequence). The CDR3 coding sequence is TGTGCCAGTAGTATTTCGGGACCAACCAGCAATGAGCAGTTCTTC. It codes for CASSISGPTSNEQFF.

In this sample, this clonotype turned up many times. The V and J genes are TRBV3-1 and TRBJ2-2, with 8 bases identical to TRBD2. Germline V gene lookup returns CDR1 LGHDT and CDR2 YNNKEL (reference sequence). The ends lost 7 bases at V and 5 bases at J; junction bases unmatched: 3. The CDR3 runs 13 residues. The CDR3 region has the DNA TGTGCCAGCAACTTAGCGGGAACCGGGGAGCTGTTTTTT. Translating gives CASNLAGTGELFF.

In its sample, this clonotype was seen many times. V gene TRBV14 combines with J gene TRBJ2-2, with D unclear. Trimming pared 1 base from V and 7 bases from J, leaving 16 bases between. Germline CDR1 is SGHDN and CDR2 is FVKESK. The CDR3 length is 16 residues. The CDR3 sequence is CASSQAPPTYRGELFF. In DNA, the CDR3 is TGTGCCAGCAGCCAAGCCCCCCCGACGTATCGCGGGGAGCTGTTTTTT.

This clonotype occurred many times. This chain connects TRBV6-1 to TRBJ2-7; tentative D call: TRBD2 (6 bases). The V gene's germline CDR1 is MNHNS and CDR2 SASEGT. There are 15 residues in the CDR3. V lost 7 bases and J 0 bases, leaving 16 bases between the germline ends. CDR3 sequence: CASNSGTPSSYEQYF. CDR3 in DNA: TGTGCCAGCAATTCCGGGACTCCTAGCTCCTACGAGCAGTACTTC.

In its sample, this clonotype was seen a few times. V and J are TRBV24-1 and TRBJ2-1, with 8 positions matching TRBD2. This CDR3 contains 15 residues. Germline CDR1 is KGHDR and CDR2 is SFDVKD. The V segment lost 3 bases and the J segment 6 bases; nucleotides outside the gene matches: 6. CDR3 sequence: CATSDTREGLNEQFF. CDR3 bases: TGTGCCACCAGTGATACACGGGAGGGCCTCAATGAGCAGTTCTTC.

This clonotype was seen ten or more times. The chain is built from TRBV29-1 and TRBJ1-1; the match to TRBD1 covers 7 bases. Germline V gives CDR1 SQVTM, CDR2 ANQGSEA. This CDR3 has 13 amino acids. J gave up 2 bases and V 4 bases, and 4 bases lay outside the gene matches. CDR3 amino acids: CSVVRQGNTEAFF. The CDR3 DNA reads as TGCAGCGTTGTCCGACAGGGAAACACTGAAGCTTTCTTT.

In this sample, this clonotype turned up many times. The rearrangement links TRBV28 to TRBJ2-2, with a tentative D call TRBD2 (5 bases). The CDR3 extends over 16 amino acids. Germline loops: CDR1 MDHEN, CDR2 SYDVKM. Trimming pared 6 bases from V and 4 bases from J, leaving 18 bases between. In DNA form, the CDR3 reads TGTGCCAGCAGCGCCCTCCGAGGGCCCGGCACCGGGGAGCTGTTTTTT. This codes for CASSALRGPGTGELFF.

The gene calls are TRBV18 and TRBJ1-1; 7 nucleotides align to TRBD1. The CDR3 consists of 14 residues. V lost 5 bases to trimming and J lost 5 bases; unmatched junction nucleotides: 8. Germline values: CDR1 KGHSH, CDR2 LQKENI. Written as DNA, the CDR3 is TGTGCCAGCTCAGCCGGACAGGCCGAAACTGAAGCTTTCTTT. This gives the protein CASSAGQAETEAFF.

On this clonotype itself: This may be a read error, as it is one base from a much larger clone. V is TRBV5-1 and J is TRBJ2-3, with 9 bases that match TRBD2. With 0 bases clipped from V and 8 bases from J, the junction kept 7 bases outside the gene matches. The germline CDR1 and CDR2 sequences are SGHRS and YFSETQ. The CDR3 is 15 amino acids. The CDR3 nucleotides are TGCGCCAGCAGCTTGGTACTAGCGGGCTCAGGTACGCAGTATTTT. Its protein product is CASSLVLAGSGTQYF.

The chain couples TRBV7-9 to TRBJ2-1; 8 bases map to TRBD1. The V and J ends lost 3 bases and 6 bases, in that order; junction bases with no gene match: 4. The CDR3 has 14 amino acids. CDR1 and CDR2 (germline): SEHNR, FQNEAQ (reference sequence). DNA of the CDR3: TGTGCCAGCAGCTTCCAGGGGGCGCCCAATGAGCAGTTCTTC. Translated: CASSFQGAPNEQFF.

This clonotype was observed at least ten times. The chain has TRBV28 and TRBJ2-1; 8 nucleotides align to TRBD2. In germline, CDR1 is MDHEN, CDR2 SYDVKM. The CDR3 contains 15 residues. V lost 6 bases and J lost 4; bases outside the gene matches: 8. CDR3: CASSPSGLAYNEQFF. CDR3 in DNA: TGTGCCAGCAGCCCTAGCGGGCTTGCGTACAATGAGCAGTTCTTC.